The rows below give T cell receptor beta chains drawn from one sample of a study of blood T cell repertoires in COVID-19. Here immunoSEQ multiplex PCR was the method, and the copy in TCRdb shows in-frame clones only, minus some. Among 650,000 to 800,000 clones listed, about nine tenths were seen once. Sequenced material: peripheral blood. These TCRs come from a young woman with acute or convalescent COVID-19. Both conserved end residues are part of each CDR3. A D gene is named only where the DNA matches it firmly. Some rows have no size entry. The others give once, few or many, or a class for an expanded clone.

>TRBJ1-1|.|.|TRBV12-5
CASGLVQVNEAFF
TGTGCTAGTGGTTTGGTACAGGTAAATGAAGCTTTCTTT
>TRBJ2-7|TRBD1|.|TRBV5-6
CASSSPGTGGDEQYF
TGTGCCAGCAGCTCCCCCGGGACAGGGGGAGATGAGCAGTACTTC
>TRBJ2-3|TRBD2|.|TRBV6-2/TRBV6-3
CASSYLRGLAGDTQYF
TGTGCCAGCAGTTACCTCCGGGGACTAGCGGGGGATACGCAGTATTTT
>TRBJ2-7|TRBD1|.|TRBV27
CARTGTGEDEQYF
TGTGCCAGGACCGGGACAGGGGAGGACGAGCAGTACTTC
>TRBJ1-6|.|once|TRBV19
CASTTGSYNSPLHF
TGTGCCAGTACCACCGGGAGCTATAATTCACCCCTCCACTTT
>TRBJ1-3|.|.|TRBV6-5
CASSSYSGNTIYF
TGTGCCAGCAGTTCTTACTCTGGAAACACCATATATTTT
>TRBJ1-2|TRBD1|.|TRBV7-8
CASSSTDRPAGYTF
TGTGCCAGCAGCTCCACGGACAGGCCAGCTGGCTACACCTTC
>TRBJ2-3|TRBD2|.|TRBV15
CATSRWYSGGTDTQYF
TGTGCCACCAGCAGATGGTATAGCGGGGGGACAGATACGCAGTATTTT
>TRBJ2-3|TRBD2|.|TRBV5-1
CASSLASGGFGTQYF
TGCGCCAGCAGCTTGGCCAGCGGGGGGTTTGGTACGCAGTATTTT
>TRBJ2-3|TRBD2|.|TRBV7-7
CASSFSGGATDTQYF
TGTGCCAGCAGCTTCAGCGGGGGGGCAACAGATACGCAGTATTTT
>TRBJ2-2|.|.|TRBV5-1
CASSSKSGTYAGELFF
TGCGCCAGCTCGTCGAAATCCGGGACATATGCCGGGGAGCTGTTTTTT
>TRBJ1-2|TRBD1|.|TRBV7-9
CASTTNRGGNYGYTF
TGTGCCAGCACCACGAACAGGGGAGGCAACTATGGCTACACCTTC
>TRBJ2-7|TRBD1|.|TRBV7-2
CASSLKANGDRGLYYEQYF
TGTGCCAGCAGCTTAAAGGCGAACGGGGACAGGGGGCTGTACTACGAGCAGTACTTC
>TRBJ2-5|.|.|TRBV12-5
CASGLRTQRGGETQYF
TGTGCTAGTGGTTTGAGAACCCAACGCGGCGGAGAGACCCAGTACTTC
>TRBJ1-6|.|.|TRBV28
CASNQSGPLHF
TGTGCCAGCAACCAGTCTGGTCCCCTCCACTTT
>TRBJ2-3|.|.|TRBV6-2/TRBV6-3
CASSYFLASSSDTQYF
TGTGCCAGCAGTTACTTTCTAGCATCTTCCTCAGATACGCAGTATTTT
>TRBJ2-7|TRBD2|.|TRBV28
CASSSAAGGSYEQYF
TGTGCCAGCAGTTCGGCAGCGGGGGGCTCCTACGAGCAGTACTTC
>TRBJ1-5|.|.|TRBV4-2
CASSQGEWQPQHF
TGTGCCAGCAGCCAAGGGGAGTGGCAGCCCCAGCATTTT
>TRBJ1-3|TRBD1|once|TRBV10-3
CAIWPNQGEENSGNTIYF
TGTGCCATCTGGCCAAACCAGGGGGAGGAGAACTCTGGAAACACCATATATTTT
>TRBJ1-2|.|.|TRBV5-4
CASSLRQAAGYTF
TGTGCCAGCAGCTTGAGGCAGGCCGCTGGCTACACCTTC
>TRBJ1-5|.|.|TRBV6-1
CASSENGGVDGHF
TGTGCCAGCAGTGAAAACGGGGGGGTAGACGGGCATTTT
>TRBJ1-2|.|.|TRBV5-1
CASRRSGKANYGYTF
TGCGCCAGTCGCAGATCAGGGAAGGCTAACTATGGCTACACCTTC
>TRBJ2-5|TRBD2|.|TRBV5-1
CASSPHPGLGVETQYF
TGCGCCAGCAGTCCACACCCGGGACTAGGGGTGGAGACCCAGTACTTC
>TRBJ2-1|TRBD2|.|TRBV29-1
CSAELAGGLDNEQFF
TGCAGCGCGGAACTAGCGGGGGGGCTGGACAATGAGCAGTTCTTC
>TRBJ2-1|.|.|TRBV2
CASSSGYNEQFF
TGTGCCAGCAGTTCCGGGTACAATGAGCAGTTCTTC
>TRBJ2-1|TRBD2|.|TRBV10-2
CASSDYRGGQTYNEQFF
TGCGCCAGCAGTGACTACCGGGGGGGCCAAACCTACAATGAGCAGTTCTTC
>TRBJ1-2|TRBD1|.|TRBV6-5
CASRRQGFTDGYTF
TGTGCCAGCAGGAGACAGGGGTTTACGGATGGCTACACCTTC
>TRBJ1-1|.|.|TRBV9
CASSPGLGGF
TGTGCCAGCAGCCCAGGGCTAGGGGGCTTT
>TRBJ2-5|TRBD2|.|TRBV13
CASSFLTSGEETQYF
TGTGCCAGCAGCTTCCTGACTAGCGGGGAAGAGACCCAGTACTTC
>TRBJ1-5|.|.|TRBV19
CASSHDMAGYLQPQHF
TGTGCCAGTAGTCACGATATGGCAGGGTATTTACAGCCCCAGCATTTT
>TRBJ1-6|TRBD1|.|TRBV11-2
CASSLGQGDGSPLHF
TGTGCCAGCAGCTTGGGACAGGGAGATGGTTCACCCCTCCACTTT
>TRBJ1-2|.|.|TRBV3-1/TRBV3-2
CASSLRTVGHSGGYTF
TGTGCCAGCAGCCTTAGGACAGTTGGACATTCGGGAGGCTACACCTTC
>TRBJ1-1|.|.|TRBV28
CAGRQTLNTEAFF
TGTGCCGGGCGACAGACCCTGAACACTGAAGCTTTCTTT
>TRBJ1-1|TRBD1|.|TRBV14
CASSVPGQGEAFF
TGTGCCAGCAGCGTACCGGGACAGGGTGAAGCTTTCTTT
>TRBJ1-2|.|.|TRBV6-5
CASSYSGQGNYGGYTF
TGTGCCAGCAGTTACTCCGGGCAGGGCAACTATGGTGGCTACACCTTC
>TRBJ1-6|TRBD1|.|TRBV10-3
CAIRGTGGGYNSPLHF
TGTGCCATCAGGGGGACAGGGGGAGGCTATAATTCACCCCTCCACTTT
>TRBJ2-3|.|.|TRBV11-2
CASSLEFPRQTSTDTQYF
TGTGCCAGCAGCTTAGAATTCCCCCGACAGACTAGCACAGATACGCAGTATTTT
>TRBJ1-1|.|.|TRBV6-5
CASSYSGAAINTEAFF
TGTGCCAGCAGTTACTCAGGGGCGGCGATAAACACTGAAGCTTTCTTT
>TRBJ1-2|TRBD1|.|TRBV29-1
CSVESYVGQGAAYTF
TGCAGCGTTGAATCATATGTGGGACAGGGGGCGGCCTACACCTTC
>TRBJ1-1|.|.|TRBV10-3
CAISEGGRTTEAFF
TGTGCCATCAGTGAGGGGGGCCGGACCACTGAAGCTTTCTTT
>TRBJ2-7|TRBD1|.|TRBV19
CASSIHTGEAEQYF
TGTGCCAGTAGTATCCACACAGGGGAAGCGGAGCAGTACTTC
>TRBJ1-1|.|.|TRBV9
CASSPIPGQNEAFF
TGTGCCAGCAGCCCCATACCGGGACAAAATGAAGCTTTCTTT
>TRBJ2-7|TRBD2|.|TRBV19
CASSIAAGGYEQYF
TGTGCCAGTAGTATAGCCGCGGGGGGCTACGAGCAGTACTTC
>TRBJ1-2|.|.|TRBV6-5
CASRRAAGDYGYTF
TGTGCCAGCAGAAGGGCAGCGGGGGACTATGGCTACACCTTC
>TRBJ2-7|.|.|TRBV6-6
CASSYAPTYEQYF
TGTGCCAGCAGTTACGCACCTACCTACGAGCAGTACTTC
>TRBJ2-3|TRBD2|.|TRBV6-2/TRBV6-3
CASSYSGLAGGTDTQYF
TGTGCCAGCAGTTACTCTGGACTAGCGGGGGGCACAGATACGCAGTATTTT
>TRBJ1-3|TRBD1|.|TRBV5-1
CASSQDRVPGNTIYF
TGCGCCAGCAGCCAGGACAGGGTACCTGGAAACACCATATATTTT
>TRBJ2-7|TRBD1|.|TRBV4-1
CASSQLQGASYEQYF
TGCGCCAGCAGCCAGCTACAGGGGGCAAGCTACGAGCAGTACTTC
>TRBJ1-3|.|.|TRBV7-2
CASSLRAAAAGGNTIYF
TGTGCCAGCAGCCTTCGGGCCGCGGCGGCGGGCGGAAACACCATATATTTT
>TRBJ2-7|.|.|TRBV6-1
CASSEGQGYYEQYF
TGTGCCAGCAGTGAAGGCCAGGGGTACTACGAGCAGTACTTC
>TRBJ2-7|TRBD1|.|TRBV5-4
CASSPSDFPGTGSGYEQYF
TGTGCCAGCAGCCCGTCTGACTTCCCCGGGACAGGGAGTGGTTACGAGCAGTACTTC